Given below is one T cell receptor beta chain in context. It has no known antigen specificity. No clone much larger than this one lies a single base away; base qualities are absent. The data stem from a study of blood T cell repertoires in COVID-19 (TCRdb year 2020). About the full investigation: Samples from collaborators originated in the United States, Italy and Spain and spanned both the acute and convalescent phases of COVID-19. The prospective study material was composed of cDNA or gDNA derived from T cells, B-cell-depleted T cells, or PBMCs. Deeply sampled blood TCRbeta repertoires from subjects exposed to, actively infected with, or recovered from COVID-19 were included in the dataset. The repertoires were made available in a free public database intended to serve as a resource for research on the immune response to SARS-CoV-2. The samples were drawn from two sources: the first 160 participants of the ongoing ImmuneRACE study, and 1,254 subjects contributed by 6 global collaborators. Nearly every sample came with metadata listing a de-identified subject ID, COVID-19 status, age in years and sex. HLA class I and class II types, where available, came from metadata supplied by the sample provider rather than from assay-based typing.

Points the paper makes about the study in general: How much clinical and demographic metadata was included differed by source and by participant, and the metadata was provided uncurated.

Whole blood was collected in K2EDTA tubes by collaborating institutions according to the institutions' own protocols. For TCRbeta analysis, collaborators shipped samples in one of three forms: frozen whole blood, isolated PBMCs, or DNA extracted from either of those sample types. Reading the germline V gene gives CDR1 MDHEN and CDR2 SYDVKM. The CDR3 goes from the cysteine to the phenylalanine over 14 residues. The only DNA kept is the CDR3, 42 bases in frame from the first base. Relative to germline, V is missing 10 bases and J is missing 1 base, with 7 bases of the junction outside any gene match. TCRbeta CDR3 regions were amplified from genomic DNA by means of the immunoSEQ Assay, a bias-controlled multiplex PCR. Under the source paper's analysis protocol: Within the assay, amplification of reference gene primers was used to estimate how many nucleated cells each sample contained. Sequence reads were collapsed and filtered to measure the absolute abundance of every unique TCRbeta CDR3 rearrangement. Productive Simpson clonality was computed per sample as the square root of Simpson's diversity index over productive rearrangements. This immuneACCESS table, as held by TCRdb, lists in-frame sequences with V and J called but not all clones. Of the missing ones, under half trace to an unresolved V gene in checked studies; the others have no known cause. The V and J calls and the clone size are those of that table, but D and trimming were determined from the DNA. The sample table records fewer than 200,000 clones; roughly 70% of these occur just once. Of the sample, 2.5% to 3.5% is held by the ten largest clones.

The chain employs TRBV28 and TRBJ2-7; 10 central bases correspond to TRBD1. The material sequenced was peripheral blood. The source is a woman aged 80 or over with acute or convalescent COVID-19. The CDR3 region has the sequence CAIGTGAVSYEQYF. The bases read TGTGCCATTGGGACAGGGGCTGTATCCTACGAGCAGTACTTC.